This T cell receptor (beta chain) was found in a study of blood T cell repertoires in COVID-19. Original processing notes: Estimated nucleated cell counts came from reference gene primer amplification. Profiling relied on immunoSEQ multiplex PCR, and the TCRdb table lists in-frame clones only, not all of them. V, J and clone size are those of that table, while D and trimming were read from the DNA. The sample records more than 100,000 clones, 75% to 90% being singletons. The CDR3 runs to 14 residues. V shed 5 bases, J shed 2 bases, and the junction held 4 bases outside the gene matches. Germline V gene sequence: CDR1 SGHNT, CDR2 YENEEA.

The origin of this receptor is a human donor in a cohort sampled during active COVID-19. Sequenced: peripheral blood. The rearrangement links TRBV11-3 to TRBJ1-2, with 8 bases that match TRBD1. CDR3 protein: CASSPGQGNYGYTF. The DNA of the CDR3 is TGTGCCAGCAGCCCTGGACAGGGCAACTATGGCTACACCTTC.